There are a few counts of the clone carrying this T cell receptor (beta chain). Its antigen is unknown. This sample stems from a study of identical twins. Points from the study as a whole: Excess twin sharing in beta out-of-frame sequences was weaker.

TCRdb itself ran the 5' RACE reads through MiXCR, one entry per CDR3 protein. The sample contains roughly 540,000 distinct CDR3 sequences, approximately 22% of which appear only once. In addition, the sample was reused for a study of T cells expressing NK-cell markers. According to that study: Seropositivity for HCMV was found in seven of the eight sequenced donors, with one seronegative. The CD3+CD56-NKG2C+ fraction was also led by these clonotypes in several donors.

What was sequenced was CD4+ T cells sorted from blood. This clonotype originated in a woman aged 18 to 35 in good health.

The CDR3 reads CSVEEPSGGAGTQYF. DNA of the CDR3: TGCAGCGTTGAAGAACCTAGCGGGGGGGCAGGTACGCAGTATTTT. V is TRBV29-1 and J is TRBJ2-3; 12 bases map to TRBD2. Germline loops: CDR1 SQVTM, CDR2 ANQGSEA. Trimming at V came to 0 bases and at J to 8 bases, leaving 6 bases not matched to a gene. The length of the CDR3 is 15 residues.